Detailed here is one T cell receptor beta chain. What this receptor recognizes is not known. Nothing much larger sits one base from this clone, and base qualities are not available. From cysteine to phenylalanine, the CDR3 is 14 amino acids long. Just CDR3 DNA is preserved here, 42 bases in frame from base 1. Trimming removed 4 bases from V and 7 bases from J; the gene matches leave 8 bases unexplained. From a lookup of the germline V gene, CDR1 and CDR2 are SGHVS and FQNEAQ. This sample is part of a study of sequential checkpoint blockade in melanoma (dated by TCRdb to about 2019). Regarding the study in general: Patients were assigned by 1:1 randomization to either first-line nivolumab followed by ipilimumab (arm A) or ipilimumab followed by nivolumab (arm B). Maintenance nivolumab came after each of the two trial sequences.

TCRbeta CDR3 regions were immunosequenced from genomic DNA with the immunoSEQ Assay. Before high-throughput sequencing, genomic DNA was amplified using bias-controlled multiplex PCR. The study's own analysis went as follows. To quantify the absolute abundance of each unique TCRbeta CDR3 region, the sequences were collapsed and filtered. Clonality, defined as 1 minus Pielou's evenness, was calculated using only productive rearrangements. A previously published method was used to identify clones with significantly greater frequencies in on-treatment samples than in baseline samples. TCRdb re-hosts the immuneACCESS table, in-frame sequences only. Its copies lack some clones; in the studies checked, an unresolved V gene accounts for under half of them, and the cause for the rest is not known. V, J and clone size derive from that table, while D and trimming were established from the DNA sequence. Within this sample are under 12,000 clones, with 78% of them counted one time only. The top ten clonotypes cover 11% of the sample.

The treatment or condition label of this sample denotes: randomized to nivolumab then ipilimumab (arm A) or the reverse (arm B). None of the patients in the trial had previously been given DNA-damaging chemotherapy. Live CD3+CD8+ cells negative for CD19 and CD56 were sorted from thawed PBMCs on a FACS Aria II flow cytometer. The samples were obtained from melanoma patients enrolled in CheckMate 064, an open-label, randomized phase II trial testing sequential checkpoint blockade. Leukapheresis was used to collect peripheral blood mononuclear cells, which were then purified with Ficoll-Paque and frozen in human serum with roughly 10% DMSO. Purity of sorted blood CD3+CD8+ cells was verified at >95% immediately after sorting, followed by DNA extraction. Paper-wide results and their limitations: Validation of the response-prediction model combining TCR metrics and mutation burden is needed in larger, independent patient cohorts.

The sequence is built from TRBV7-8 and TRBJ1-1, with TRBD1 matching 8 junction bases. The source was CD8+ T cells sorted from blood (inferred from file names), collected from a patient given nivolumab and ipilimumab in sequence. This receptor was identified in a human donor with melanoma. The sequenced DNA: TGTGCCAGCAGCTGGGGACAGGCAACTATTGAAGCTTTCTTT. This sequence encodes CASSWGQATIEAFF. With the rest looked up from the reference TRBV7-8 and TRBJ1-1 genes rather than sequenced, the full variable domain is GAGVSQSPRYKVAKRGQDVALRCDPISGHVSLFWYQQALGQGPEFLTYFQNEAQLDKSGLPSDRFFAERPEGSVSTLKIQRTQQEDSAVYLCASSWGQATIEAFFGQGTRLTVV.